Described below is a single T cell receptor (beta chain) sequence and its context. An end of the junction does not agree with germline; a read error may underlie this. The sample originates from a study of T cells in Graves' hyperthyroidism and ophthalmopathy. There were TCR beta CDR3 regions amplified from RNA transcripts. The HTBI primer set served for first-round RT-PCR of the TCR CDR3. TCRdb analysed the multiplex PCR reads with MiXCR anew, one entry per CDR3 protein. The top ten hold under 20% of the sample, which has about 570,000 distinct CDR3 sequences, roughly 50% seen once. Germline lookup yields CDR1 SGHNT and CDR2 YYREEE (reference sequence). The length of the CDR3 is 15 residues.

The chain combines TRBV5-4 with TRBJ2-1; 8 bases line up with TRBD2. Sequencing input: peripheral blood or thyroid tissue (not recorded which). The receptor comes from an adult woman with Graves' disease, either hyperthyroidism or ophthalmopathy (not recorded which). For the CDR3, the DNA is TGCGCCAGCAGCTTAGCGGGGATTGGAGACAATGAGCAGTTCTTC. Translating it yields CASSLAGIGDNEQFF.